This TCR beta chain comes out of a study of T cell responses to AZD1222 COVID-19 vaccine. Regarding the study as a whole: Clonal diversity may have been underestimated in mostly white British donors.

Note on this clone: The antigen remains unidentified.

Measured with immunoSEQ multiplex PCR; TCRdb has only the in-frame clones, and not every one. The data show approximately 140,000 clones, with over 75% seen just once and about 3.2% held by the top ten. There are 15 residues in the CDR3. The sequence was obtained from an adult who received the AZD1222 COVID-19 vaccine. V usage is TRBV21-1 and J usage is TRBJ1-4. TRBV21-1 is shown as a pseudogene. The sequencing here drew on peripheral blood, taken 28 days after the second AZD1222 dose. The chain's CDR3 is CASNGGGSGNEKLFF. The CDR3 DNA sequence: TGTGCCAGCAACGGTGGGGGTTCGGGTAATGAAAAACTGTTTTTT.